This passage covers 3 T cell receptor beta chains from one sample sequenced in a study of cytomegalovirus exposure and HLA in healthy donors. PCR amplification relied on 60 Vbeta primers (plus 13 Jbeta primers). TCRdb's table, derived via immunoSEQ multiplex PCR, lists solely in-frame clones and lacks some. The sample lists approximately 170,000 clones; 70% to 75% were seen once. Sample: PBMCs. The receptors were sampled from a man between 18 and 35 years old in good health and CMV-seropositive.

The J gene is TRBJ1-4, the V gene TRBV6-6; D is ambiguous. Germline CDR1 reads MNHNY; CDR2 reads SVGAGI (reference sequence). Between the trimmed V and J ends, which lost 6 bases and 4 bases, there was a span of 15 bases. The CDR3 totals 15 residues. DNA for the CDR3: TGTGCCAGCAGCCCTGTGAGCGGCTTTAATGAAAAACTGTTTTTT. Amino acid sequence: CASSPVSGFNEKLFF.

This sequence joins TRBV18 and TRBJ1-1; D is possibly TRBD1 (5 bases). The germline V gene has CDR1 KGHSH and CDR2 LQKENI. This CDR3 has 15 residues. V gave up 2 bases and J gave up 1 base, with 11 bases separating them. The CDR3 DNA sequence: TGTGCCAGCTCACCAACCGGGACTGGGAACACTGAAGCTTTCTTT. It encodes CASSPTGTGNTEAFF.

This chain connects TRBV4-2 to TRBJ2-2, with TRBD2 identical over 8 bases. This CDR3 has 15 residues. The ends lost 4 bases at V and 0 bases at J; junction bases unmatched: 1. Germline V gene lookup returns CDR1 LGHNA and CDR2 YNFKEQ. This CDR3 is CASSLSGANTGELFF. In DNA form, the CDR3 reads TGTGCCAGCAGCCTTAGCGGGGCGAACACCGGGGAGCTGTTTTTT.